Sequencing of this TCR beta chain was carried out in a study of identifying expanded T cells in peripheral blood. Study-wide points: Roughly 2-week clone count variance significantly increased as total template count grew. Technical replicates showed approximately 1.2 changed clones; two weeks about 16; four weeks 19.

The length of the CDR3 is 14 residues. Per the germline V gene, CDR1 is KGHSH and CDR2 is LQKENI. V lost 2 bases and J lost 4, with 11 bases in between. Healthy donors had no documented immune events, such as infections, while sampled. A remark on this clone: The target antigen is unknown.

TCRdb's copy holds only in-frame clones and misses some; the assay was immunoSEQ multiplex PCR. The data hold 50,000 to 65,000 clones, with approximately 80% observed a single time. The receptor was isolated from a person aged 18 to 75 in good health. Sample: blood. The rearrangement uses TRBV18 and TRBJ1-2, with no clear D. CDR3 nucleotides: TGTGCCAGCTCACCAGGGCAGGAGCCCTATGGCTACACCTTC. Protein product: CASSPGQEPYGYTF.